Given below is one T cell receptor (beta chain) in context. As yet, its antigen is unknown. The source of the sample is a study of T cells after yellow fever vaccination. Study-wide background: Any fraction with a low cell number was prepared using SMART-Seq v4 Ultra Low Input. Points from the study as a whole: Among all clonotypes, a small share was observed in both CD4 and CD8 compartments. Clones that expanded after primary vaccination mostly reappeared after the booster (around 96% CD4, approximately 85% CD8).

The 5'RACE template-switching step produced TCR cDNA and added a universal primer site and UMIs. MiXCR was run by TCRdb on the 5' RACE reads, yielding one entry per CDR3 protein. The table lists 620,000 or so distinct CDR3 sequences, about a sixth of them singletons. CDR1 is GTSNPN and CDR2 is SVGIG in the germline V gene (reference sequence). V shed 3 bases, J shed 5 bases, and the junction held 4 bases outside the gene matches. The CDR3 is made up of 14 amino acids. The source of this sequence is a man between 18 and 35 years old who received the YFV17D yellow fever vaccine. Sequenced material: PBMCs, taken around 5 days after the first yellow fever vaccination. The V call is TRBV30, the J call TRBJ1-5; 10 bases align to TRBD1. Here the CDR3 reads CAWSRQGAYQPQHF. The CDR3 DNA follows: TGTGCCTGGAGCCGACAGGGGGCTTATCAGCCCCAGCATTTT.